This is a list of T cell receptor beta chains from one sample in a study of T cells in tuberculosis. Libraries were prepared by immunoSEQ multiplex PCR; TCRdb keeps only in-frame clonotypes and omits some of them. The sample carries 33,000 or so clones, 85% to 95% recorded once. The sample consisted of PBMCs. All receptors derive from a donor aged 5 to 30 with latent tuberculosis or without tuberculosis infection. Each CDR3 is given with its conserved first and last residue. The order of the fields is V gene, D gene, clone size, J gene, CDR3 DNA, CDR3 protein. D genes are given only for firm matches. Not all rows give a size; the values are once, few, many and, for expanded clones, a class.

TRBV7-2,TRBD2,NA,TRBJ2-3,TGTGCCAGCAGCTTTCTAGCGGGGGCCTACACAGATACGCAGTATTTT,CASSFLAGAYTDTQYF
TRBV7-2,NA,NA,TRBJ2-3,TGTGCCAGCAGCTTCCAACAGGGTATTACAGATACGCAGTATTTT,CASSFQQGITDTQYF
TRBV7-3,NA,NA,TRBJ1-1,TGTGCCAGCAGCTTGAACCCGCCCAGCACTGAAGCTTTCTTT,CASSLNPPSTEAFF
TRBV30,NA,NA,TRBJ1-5,TGTGCCTGGAGTTTGGGCGAGAATCAGCCCCAGCATTTT,CAWSLGENQPQHF
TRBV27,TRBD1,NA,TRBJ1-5,TGTGCCAGCAGCAACAGGGGAAATCAGCCCCAGCATTTT,CASSNRGNQPQHF
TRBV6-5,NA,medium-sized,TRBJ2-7,TGTGCCAGCAGTTACTCGGAGGGAACCTACGAGCAGTACTTC,CASSYSEGTYEQYF
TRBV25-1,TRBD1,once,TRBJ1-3,TGTGCCAGCAGTGAATTACTGGACAGGGTCTCTGGAAACGCCATATATTTT,CASSELLDRVSGNAIYF
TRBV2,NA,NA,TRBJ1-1,TGTGCCAGCAGTGAAGTAACAGATAATGAAGCTTTCTTT,CASSEVTDNEAFF
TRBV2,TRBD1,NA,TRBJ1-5,TGTGCCAGCACAGGGGGCGTCGGTCAGCCCCAGCATTTT,CASTGGVGQPQHF
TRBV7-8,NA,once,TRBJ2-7,TGTGCCAGCACCAACCGGGAGTACGAGCAGTACTTC,CASTNREYEQYF
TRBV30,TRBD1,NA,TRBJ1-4,TGTGCCTGGAGTGCGGGGACAGGGGAAGAAAAACTGTTTTTT,CAWSAGTGEEKLFF
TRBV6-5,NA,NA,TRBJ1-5,TGTGCCAGCAGTTACTCTAGGAGACAGCCCCAGCATTTT,CASSYSRRQPQHF
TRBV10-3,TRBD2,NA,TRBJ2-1,TGTGCCATCAGTGAGTCTGGTAGCGGGGTATTCAATGAGCAGTTCTTC,CAISESGSGVFNEQFF
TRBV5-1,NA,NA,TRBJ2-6,TGCGCCAGCAGCTTTAGCAGCCTTTCTGGGGCCAACGTCCTGACTTTC,CASSFSSLSGANVLTF
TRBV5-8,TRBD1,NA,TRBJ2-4,TGTGCCAGCCTACTCACAGGGGAGCCAGCCAAAAACATTCAGTACTTC,CASLLTGEPAKNIQYF
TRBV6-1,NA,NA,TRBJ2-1,TGTGCCAGCAGAGCTAGGGGTAATTCCTACAATGAGCAGTTCTTC,CASRARGNSYNEQFF
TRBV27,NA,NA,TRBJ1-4,TGTGCCAGCAGTCAACAGACAACTAATGAAAAACTGTTTTTT,CASSQQTTNEKLFF
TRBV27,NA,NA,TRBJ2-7,TGTGCCAGCAGCCCGACTAGCTCCTACGAGCAGTACTTC,CASSPTSSYEQYF
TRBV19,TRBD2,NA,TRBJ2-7,TGTGCCAGTTCCCTTGCGGGGGGGCAGGAAGAGCAGTACTTC,CASSLAGGQEEQYF
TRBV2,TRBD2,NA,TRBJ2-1,TGTGCCAGCAGTGACCGCGGGGGAAACTACAATGAGCAGTTCTTC,CASSDRGGNYNEQFF
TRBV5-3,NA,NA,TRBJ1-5,TGTGCCAGATGGTCTAGTGATCAGCCCCAGCATTTT,CARWSSDQPQHF
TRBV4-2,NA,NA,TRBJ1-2,TGTGCCAGCAGCCAAGAGGAGTTAGTGCCGCGCGATGGCTACACCTTC,CASSQEELVPRDGYTF
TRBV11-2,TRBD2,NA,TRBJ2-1,TGTGCCAGCAGCTTAGGTCGTGGCGGGGGGTCCGGGAATGAGCAGTTCTTC,CASSLGRGGGSGNEQFF
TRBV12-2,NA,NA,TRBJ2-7,TGTGCATCCAACACCCCGGGGAGGGGCTCCGGTCTCGAGCAGTACTTC,CASNTPGRGSGLEQYF
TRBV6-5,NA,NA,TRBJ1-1,TGTGCCAGCAGTCACAGGGTGAGGGAAAACACTGAAGCTTTCTTT,CASSHRVRENTEAFF
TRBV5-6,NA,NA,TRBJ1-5,TGTGCCAGCAGCTTGTCAAGGAGACCGCGACCCCAGCATTTT,CASSLSRRPRPQHF
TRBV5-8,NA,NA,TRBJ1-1,TGTGCCAGCAGCGTCCTTTTGGAAGCTTTCTTT,CASSVLLEAFF
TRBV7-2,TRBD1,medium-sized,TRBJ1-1,TGTGCCAGCAGTGGACAGGGGAACACTGAAGCTTTCTTT,CASSGQGNTEAFF
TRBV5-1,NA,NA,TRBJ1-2,TGCGCCAGCAGCTTGTCAGGACAGAACTATGGCTACACCTTC,CASSLSGQNYGYTF
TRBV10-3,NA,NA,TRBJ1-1,TGTGCCATCAGTGTAGGAGGGGTGAACACTGAAGCTTTCTTT,CAISVGGVNTEAFF
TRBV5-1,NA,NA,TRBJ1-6,TGCGCCAGCAGCTTGAGATCGGGACACGACTCACCCCTCCACTTT,CASSLRSGHDSPLHF
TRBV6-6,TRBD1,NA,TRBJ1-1,TGTGCCAGCAGTAGACAGGGAGTTGCTGAAGCTTTCTTT,CASSRQGVAEAFF
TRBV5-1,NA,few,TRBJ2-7,TGCGCCAGCAGCTTCGCAGGCTCCTACGAGCAGTACTTC,CASSFAGSYEQYF
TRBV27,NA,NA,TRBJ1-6,TGTGCCAGCAGTTCGGAATCTCAGGGGAGTAATTCACCCCTCCACTTT,CASSSESQGSNSPLHF
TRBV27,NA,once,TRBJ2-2,TGTGCCAGCGGCTTCCACACCGGGGAGCTGTTTTTT,CASGFHTGELFF
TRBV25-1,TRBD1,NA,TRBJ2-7,TGTGCCAGCAGTTCCTCCTGGACAGGGGGTTACGAGCAGTACTTC,CASSSSWTGGYEQYF
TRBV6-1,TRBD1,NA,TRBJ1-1,TGTGCCAGCAGCGTACGGACAGGGTTCACTGAAGCTTTCTTT,CASSVRTGFTEAFF
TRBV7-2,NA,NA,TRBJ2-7,TGTGCCAGCAGCTTAATTGGGGTGGACAGCTCCTACGAGCAGTACTTC,CASSLIGVDSSYEQYF
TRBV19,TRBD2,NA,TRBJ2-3,TGTGCCAGTGGCGGACTAGCTTTTATGGGGGCTACGCAGTATTTT,CASGGLAFMGATQYF
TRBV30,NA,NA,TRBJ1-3,TGTGCCTGGGGGACACCAGCTGTGGGAAACACCATATATTTT,CAWGTPAVGNTIYF
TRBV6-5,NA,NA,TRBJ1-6,TGTGCCAGCAGTTACACCTCAGCGGGGAAGGATTCACCCCTCCACTTT,CASSYTSAGKDSPLHF
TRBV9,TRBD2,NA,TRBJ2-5,TGTGCCAGCAGCGTAGAGGTCGGGGGGTGGGAGACCCAGTACTTC,CASSVEVGGWETQYF
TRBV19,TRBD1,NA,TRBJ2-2,TGTGCCAGTAGTACCCGGGACAGGGGAGGCACCGGGGAGCTGTTTTTT,CASSTRDRGGTGELFF
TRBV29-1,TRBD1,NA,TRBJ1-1,TGCAGCGCGAAACAGGGGTGGATCATGAACACTGAAGCTTTCTTT,CSAKQGWIMNTEAFF
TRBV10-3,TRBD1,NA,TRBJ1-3,TGTGCCATCAGCCGGGACAGTGTCTCTGGAAACACCATATATTTT,CAISRDSVSGNTIYF
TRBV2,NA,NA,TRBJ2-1,TGTGCCAGCAGGAGGGACTCCCCCCGGGAGGAGCAGTTCTTC,CASRRDSPREEQFF
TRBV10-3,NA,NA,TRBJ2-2,TGTGCCATCTCATCCGGGGACACCGGGGAGCTGTTTTTT,CAISSGDTGELFF
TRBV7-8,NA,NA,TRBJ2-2,TGTGCCAGCAATCCCGCGGAGGGGGAGCTGTTTTTT,CASNPAEGELFF
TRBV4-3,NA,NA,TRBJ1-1,TGCGCCAGCAGCCGTTACTTGAACACTGAAGCTTTCTTT,CASSRYLNTEAFF
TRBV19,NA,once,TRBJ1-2,TGTGCCAGTAGTAACCGGGCAGGGTATGGCTACACCTTC,CASSNRAGYGYTF
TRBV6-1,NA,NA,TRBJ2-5,TGTGCCAGCAGCCCCCCCCAGGGGGGCAGGGTGACCCAGTACTTC,CASSPPQGGRVTQYF
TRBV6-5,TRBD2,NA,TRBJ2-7,TGTGCCAGCAGTACCGGACTAGCCAAGGCCGAGCAGTACTTC,CASSTGLAKAEQYF
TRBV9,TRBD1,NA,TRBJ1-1,TGTGCCAGCACGGGACAGAACCGTAATGAAGCTTTCTTT,CASTGQNRNEAFF
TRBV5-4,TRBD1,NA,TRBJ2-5,TGTGCCAGCAGCCCCCCCGGGACAGGGCAAGAGACCCAGTACTTC,CASSPPGTGQETQYF
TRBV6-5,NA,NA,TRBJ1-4,TGTGCCAGCAGCCCCGACCAGGGGACTAATGAAAAACTGTTTTTT,CASSPDQGTNEKLFF
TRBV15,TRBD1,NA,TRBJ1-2,TGTGCCACCAGCGGAGGACAGGGGCGGGATGGCTACACCTTC,CATSGGQGRDGYTF
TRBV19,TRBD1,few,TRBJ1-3,TGTGCCAGTAGTTCCCGGGACAGGGCCTACGGTAACACCATATATTTT,CASSSRDRAYGNTIYF